The clone carrying this TCR beta chain was counted ten times or more. 2 million PBMCs stored at -80 C were the source of the unsorted libraries. CDR3 size: 16 residues. In germline, CDR1 is SGHNT, CDR2 YYREEE (reference sequence). Trimming took off 0 bases at V and 3 bases at J, with 14 bases between the two ends. TCRdb recomputed calls from the 5' RACE reads with MiXCR, one row per CDR3 protein. The top ten hold around 1.2% of the sample, which has about 120,000 distinct CDR3 sequences, 3% to 3.5% seen once. This entry belongs to a study of neurological immune-mediated disorders. This sequence joins TRBV5-4 and TRBJ2-3; possibly TRBD1 or TRBD2 for D (6 bases each). This sequence was found in a woman between 25 and 40 years old with multiple sclerosis. The sample taken for sequencing was PBMCs. This CDR3 is CASSLAGIGGTDTQYF. CDR3 sequence (DNA): TGTGCCAGCAGCTTGGCTGGTATAGGGGGGACAGATACGCAGTATTTT.